This T cell receptor (beta chain) originates from a study of blood T cell repertoires in COVID-19. Turning to the study itself: Samples representing acute and convalescent COVID-19 were sourced from the United States, Italy and Spain. In each case, the material was cDNA or gDNA derived from T cells, B-cell-depleted T cells, or PBMCs.

Under the authors' procedure: Estimation of nucleated cell counts relied on the amplification of reference gene primers. Sequenced by immunoSEQ multiplex PCR; TCRdb stores in-frame clones only, minus some. For V, J and clone size, that table is used; D and trimming come from the DNA. The sample records roughly 80,000 clones, roughly 84% being singletons. Germline-derived CDR1 and CDR2 are MNHEY and SMNVEV (reference sequence). The CDR3 contains 15 residues. V trimming: 2 bases; J trimming: 0 bases; junction bases outside the gene matches: 3. The TCR was taken from a man between 45 and 60 years old with acute or convalescent COVID-19. The V and J genes are TRBV27 and TRBJ2-7; 8 bases map to TRBD1. The sequenced sample consisted of peripheral blood. In DNA, the CDR3 is TGTGCCAGCAGTTTAACAGGGGGTAGCTCCTACGAGCAGTACTTC. It encodes CASSLTGGSSYEQYF.